This T cell receptor beta chain was identified during a study of blood T cell repertoires in COVID-19. Study information: Whether acute or convalescent, the COVID-19 samples came from the United States, Italy and Spain. Sources were T cells, B-cell-depleted T cells, or PBMCs; the material itself was cDNA or gDNA.

Original handling: Cell counts per sample came from amplifying reference gene primers. The data were produced by immunoSEQ multiplex PCR, yet TCRdb's version contains in-frame clones alone and is incomplete. The V and J calls and clone size were taken over from that table, and D and trimming were inferred from the DNA. The sample lists roughly 120,000 clones; around 88% were seen once. The V gene's germline CDR1 is SGHTS and CDR2 YDEGEE. CDR3 length: 19 residues. V lost 3 bases to trimming and J lost 0 bases; unmatched junction nucleotides: 14. V usage is TRBV5-8 and J usage is TRBJ2-7, with TRBD1 identical over 11 bases. Sequencing used peripheral blood. This receptor was obtained from a woman between 50 and 59 years old with active or convalescent COVID-19. CDR3 protein: CASSYELDRGRRSSYEQYF. In DNA form, the CDR3 reads TGTGCCAGCAGCTATGAACTGGACAGGGGGCGTAGAAGCTCCTACGAGCAGTACTTC.